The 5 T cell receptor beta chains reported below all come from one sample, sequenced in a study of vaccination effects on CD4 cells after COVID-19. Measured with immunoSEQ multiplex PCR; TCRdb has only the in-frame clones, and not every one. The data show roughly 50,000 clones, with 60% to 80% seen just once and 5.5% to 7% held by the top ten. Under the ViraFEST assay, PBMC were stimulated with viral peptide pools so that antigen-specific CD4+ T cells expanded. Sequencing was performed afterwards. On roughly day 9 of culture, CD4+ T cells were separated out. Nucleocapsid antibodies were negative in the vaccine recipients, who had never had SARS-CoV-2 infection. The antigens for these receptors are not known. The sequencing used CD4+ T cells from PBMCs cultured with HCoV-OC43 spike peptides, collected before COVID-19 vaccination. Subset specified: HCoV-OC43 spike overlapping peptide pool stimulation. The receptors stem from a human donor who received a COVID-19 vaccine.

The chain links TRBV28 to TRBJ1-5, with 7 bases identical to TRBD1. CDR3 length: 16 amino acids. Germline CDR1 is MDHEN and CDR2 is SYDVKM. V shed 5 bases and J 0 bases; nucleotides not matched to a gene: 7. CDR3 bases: TGTGCCAGCAGTACGACAGGGCTATATAGCAATCAGCCCCAGCATTTT. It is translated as CASSTTGLYSNQPQHF.

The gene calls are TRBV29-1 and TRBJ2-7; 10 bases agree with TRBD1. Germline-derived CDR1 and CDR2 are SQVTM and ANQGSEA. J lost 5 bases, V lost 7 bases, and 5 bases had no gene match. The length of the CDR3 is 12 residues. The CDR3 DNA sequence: TGCAGCGGACAGGGGGCCCTTAACGAGCAGTACGTC. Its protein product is CSGQGALNEQYV.

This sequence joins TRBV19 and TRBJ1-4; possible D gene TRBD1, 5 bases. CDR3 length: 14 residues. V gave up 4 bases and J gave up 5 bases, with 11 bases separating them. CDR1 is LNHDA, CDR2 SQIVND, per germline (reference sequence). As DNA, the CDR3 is TGTGCCAGTAGTAAGGAGGCAGGGAATGAAAAACTGTTTTTT. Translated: CASSKEAGNEKLFF. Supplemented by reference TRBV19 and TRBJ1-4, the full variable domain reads DGGITQSPKYLFRKEGQNVTLSCEQNLNHDAMYWYRQDPGQGLRLIYYSQIVNDFQKGDIAEGYSVSREKKESFPLTVTSAQKNPTAFYLCASSKEAGNEKLFFGSGTQLSVL.

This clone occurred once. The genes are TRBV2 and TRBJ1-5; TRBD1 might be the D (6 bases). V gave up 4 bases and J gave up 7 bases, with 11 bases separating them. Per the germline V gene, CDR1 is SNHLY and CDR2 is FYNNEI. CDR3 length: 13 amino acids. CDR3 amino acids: CASSVQGKQPQHF. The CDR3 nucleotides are TGTGCCAGCAGTGTCCAGGGGAAACAGCCCCAGCATTTT.

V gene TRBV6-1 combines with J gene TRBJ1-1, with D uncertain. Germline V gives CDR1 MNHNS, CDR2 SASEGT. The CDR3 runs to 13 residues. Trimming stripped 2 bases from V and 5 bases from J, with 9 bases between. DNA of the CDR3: TGTGCCAGCAGTGAATTAGCGGGGACTGAAGCTTTCTTT. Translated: CASSELAGTEAFF.